The source of this T cell receptor (beta chain) is a study of control samples from healthy donors and cancer patients. The CDR3 is 13 residues long. The V and J ends lost 3 bases and 6 bases respectively, with 8 bases between them. CDR1 is LGHDT, CDR2 YNNKEL, per germline (reference sequence). The table came from immunoSEQ multiplex PCR; TCRdb's copy has only in-frame clones and leaves some out. This table holds tens of thousands of clones, roughly 90% found once. The specimen sequenced was PBMCs. The source of this sequence is a woman in her forties with head and neck cancer. The rearrangement links TRBV3-1 (or the pseudogene TRBV3-2) to TRBJ2-2; no firm D call. The DNA of the CDR3 is TGTGCCAGCAGCCAGGCGCGGTCCGGGGAGCTGTTTTTT. Translating it yields CASSQARSGELFF.